Below, one T cell receptor beta chain is given with its context. The CDR3 sequence is 17 residues long. Germline loops: CDR1 MDHEN, CDR2 SYDVKM. V dropped 3 bases and J dropped 3 bases, with 17 bases sitting between them. This sample is drawn from a study of control samples from healthy donors and cancer patients. Sequencing used immunoSEQ multiplex PCR; TCRdb keeps in-frame clones, though not all of them. The repertoire has about 190,000 clones, 91% of them found once; the top ten carry 1.5% to 2%. Sequencing was carried out using blood. The TCR was taken from a man younger than 45 in good health. This chain connects TRBV28 to TRBJ1-4; D is perhaps TRBD1 (6 bases). CDR3 sequence reads: CASSFFGGGRANEKLFF. CDR3 nucleotides: TGTGCCAGCAGTTTTTTTGGGGGGGGGCGTGCTAATGAAAAACTGTTTTTT.